This entry features one TCR beta chain sequence. The authors' processing: For nucleated cells, counts were estimated from reference gene primer amplification. Profiling relied on immunoSEQ multiplex PCR, and the TCRdb table lists in-frame clones only, not all of them. V, J and clone size were drawn from that table, and D and trimming were deduced from the DNA. In the table there are roughly 200,000 clones, about 90% of which are singletons. The sample originates from a study of blood T cell repertoires in COVID-19. About the research overall: Both acute and convalescent COVID-19 samples were obtained from the United States, Italy and Spain.

The CDR3 loop spans 14 amino acids. Trimming took 4 bases from V and 5 from J, leaving 14 bases between them. Germline CDR1 and CDR2: SGHDN and FVKESK. The gene calls are TRBV14 and TRBJ2-5, with a tentative D call TRBD1 (6 bases). This sequence originates from a man in his fifties with acute or convalescent COVID-19. Sequencing input: peripheral blood. In nucleotides, the CDR3 is TGTGCCAGCAGCCCAGGACAGAATAGGGAGACCCAGTACTTC. The encoded protein is CASSPGQNRETQYF.